The clone carrying this TCR beta chain was observed a handful of times. Its cognate antigen is unknown. This CDR3 region has 19 residues. V trimming: 1 base; J trimming: 1 base; junction bases outside the gene matches: 9. Looked up from germline, CDR1 is KGHSH and CDR2 is LQKENI. Amplification used 60 Vbeta primers and 13 Jbeta primers. TCRdb's table, derived via immunoSEQ multiplex PCR, lists solely in-frame clones and lacks some. Among approximately 79,000 clones listed, 60% to 85% were seen once. This specimen belongs to a study of cytomegalovirus exposure and HLA in healthy donors. As for the study in general: In terms of ancestry, the Caucasian-associated cluster contained 80% to 90% of the roughly 400 genotyped donors.

General study findings and limits: Exclusion as indistinguishable affected some V segments, including TRBV6-2 and TRBV6-3. Earlier results showed most TCR beta V segments being productive about 87% or about 30% of the time. Among TCR sequences, most were rare, though some public TCRs appeared in many donors.

The sequence was collected from a woman between 40 and 55 years old in good health and CMV-seropositive. V is TRBV18 and J is TRBJ2-7, with TRBD2 matching 14 bases. Material: PBMCs. For the CDR3, the DNA is TGTGCCAGCTCACCACAGGGACTAGCGGGGGCCGGACGATCCTACGAGCAGTACTTC. It is translated as CASSPQGLAGAGRSYEQYF.